The rows below give T cell receptor beta chains drawn from one sample of a study of blood T cell repertoires in COVID-19. Here immunoSEQ multiplex PCR was the method, and the copy in TCRdb shows in-frame clones only, minus some. The profile shows 150,000 to 200,000 clones, approximately 87% of them singletons. The specimen sequenced was peripheral blood. The receptors here all came from a woman between 70 and 85 years old with acute or convalescent COVID-19. CDR3s include the opening cysteine and the closing phenylalanine or tryptophan. Each record gives: V gene, D gene, J gene, clone size, CDR3 protein, CDR3 DNA. The D gene is left open where the match is weak. Clone size, where shown, is once, few, many, or a class for clones that have expanded.

>TRBV18|NA|TRBJ1-5|NA
CASSLTGNQPQHF
TGTGCCAGCTCACTGACAGGTAATCAGCCCCAGCATTTT
>TRBV4-1|TRBD2|TRBJ2-7|NA
CASSGTVGTSGITGQYF
TGCGCCAGCAGCGGGACAGTTGGGACTAGCGGAATCACGGGGCAGTACTTC
>TRBV5-1|NA|TRBJ2-1|NA
CASSPFPGGVNNEQFF
TGCGCCAGCAGCCCATTCCCGGGGGGCGTGAACAATGAGCAGTTCTTC
>TRBV6-5|TRBD1|TRBJ2-7|NA
CASSYSNRGTYEQYF
TGTGCCAGCAGTTACTCGAACAGGGGAACCTACGAGCAGTACTTC
>TRBV9|TRBD1|TRBJ2-2|NA
CASSVNRGRGQGTGELFF
TGTGCCAGCAGCGTTAACAGGGGGCGAGGACAAGGCACCGGGGAGCTGTTTTTT
>TRBV7-2|NA|TRBJ1-1|NA
CASSSLGGKTEAFF
TGTGCCAGCAGCTCCCTCGGGGGGAAGACTGAAGCTTTCTTT
>TRBV29-1|TRBD1|TRBJ1-1|NA
CSVSEGALNTEAFF
TGCAGCGTGTCGGAGGGGGCCCTGAACACTGAAGCTTTCTTT
>TRBV5-1|TRBD2|TRBJ2-3|NA
CASSLFSGGDTDTQYF
TGCGCCAGCAGCTTGTTTAGCGGGGGGGATACAGATACGCAGTATTTT
>TRBV11-2|NA|TRBJ1-1|few
CASSLDVNTEAFF
TGTGCCAGCAGCTTAGACGTGAACACTGAAGCTTTCTTT
>TRBV18|TRBD1|TRBJ2-7|NA
CASSHNEPGQGYEQYF
TGTGCCAGCTCACATAACGAGCCGGGACAGGGTTACGAGCAGTACTTC
>TRBV27|TRBD2|TRBJ2-3|NA
CASRSLGSGNTDTQYF
TGTGCCAGCAGATCCTTGGGTAGCGGGAACACAGATACGCAGTATTTT
>TRBV6-5|NA|TRBJ1-5|NA
CASSRTAGNQPQHF
TGTGCCAGCAGTCGGACAGCAGGCAATCAGCCCCAGCATTTT
>TRBV11-3|TRBD1|TRBJ2-7|NA
CASSSVGGDEQYF
TGTGCCAGCAGCTCCGTAGGGGGCGATGAGCAGTACTTC
>TRBV3-1/TRBV3-2|NA|TRBJ1-3|NA
CASSQDPGAGGNTIYF
TGTGCCAGCAGCCAAGATCCCGGGGCGGGAGGAAACACCATATATTTT
>TRBV6-1|TRBD1|TRBJ1-4|NA
CASSEYRQGELFF
TGTGCCAGCAGTGAATACCGACAGGGGGAACTGTTTTTT
>TRBV24-1|NA|TRBJ2-7|NA
CATSDLRGYEQYF
TGTGCCACCAGTGATTTGCGCGGTTACGAGCAGTACTTC
>TRBV29-1|TRBD1|TRBJ1-2|NA
CSVRALGDREGYTF
TGCAGCGTTCGTGCTTTAGGGGACAGGGAAGGCTACACCTTC
>TRBV6-5|NA|TRBJ1-3|NA
CASSYGQGNTIYF
TGTGCCAGCAGTTACGGACAAGGAAACACCATATATTTT
>TRBV19|TRBD2|TRBJ2-3|NA
CASQGGRWADTQYF
TGTGCCAGTCAAGGCGGGAGATGGGCAGATACGCAGTATTTT
>TRBV28|TRBD1|TRBJ2-7|NA
CASSPAWTGSYEQYF
TGTGCCAGCAGTCCCGCCTGGACAGGATCATACGAGCAGTACTTC
>TRBV11-3|TRBD1|TRBJ1-4|NA
CASSNTLTLGGSDEKLFF
TGTGCCAGCAGCAATACCCTAACACTAGGGGGCTCGGATGAAAAACTGTTTTTT
>TRBV3-1/TRBV3-2|NA|TRBJ2-5|NA
CASSLQIPGVGGETQYF
TGTGCCAGCAGCCTACAAATTCCGGGGGTGGGAGGAGAGACCCAGTACTTC